This is a list of T cell receptor beta chains from one sample in a study of blood T cell repertoires in COVID-19. Measured with immunoSEQ multiplex PCR; TCRdb has only the in-frame clones, and not every one. The sample consists of 300,000 to 350,000 clones, 90% of them appearing once. Input material: peripheral blood. The receptors stem from a woman in her twenties or thirties with COVID-19, enrolled during active disease. Each CDR3 is given with its conserved first and last residue. Each record gives: V gene, D gene, clone size, J gene, CDR3 protein, CDR3 DNA. The D gene is left open where the match is weak. Clone size appears in some rows only: once, few, many, or a class for an expanded clone.

>TRBV7-9|-|-|TRBJ1-3
CASSFPTGSGNTIYF
TGTGCCAGCAGCTTTCCGACGGGCTCTGGAAACACCATATATTTT
>TRBV19|TRBD1|few|TRBJ2-7
CASSPGTGDYEQYF
TGTGCCAGTAGCCCCGGGACAGGGGACTACGAGCAGTACTTC
>TRBV24-1|-|-|TRBJ2-1
CATSDFSGVSGNEQFF
TGTGCCACCAGTGATTTCTCCGGGGTAAGTGGCAATGAGCAGTTCTTC
>TRBV19|-|once|TRBJ1-5
CASSIRQFNQPQHF
TGTGCCAGTAGTATAAGACAGTTCAATCAGCCCCAGCATTTT
>TRBV10-3|TRBD1|once|TRBJ1-2
CAISGTGGDKGYTF
TGTGCCATCAGTGGGACAGGGGGTGATAAAGGCTACACCTTC
>TRBV13|-|-|TRBJ2-7
CASSLNVGYEQYF
TGTGCCAGCAGCTTAAATGTCGGCTACGAGCAGTACTTC
>TRBV15|-|-|TRBJ1-5
CATSRGQADSNQPQHF
TGTGCCACCAGCAGAGGGCAGGCTGATAGCAATCAGCCCCAGCATTTT
>TRBV20-1|TRBD2|-|TRBJ2-1
CSASASGPYGEQFF
TGCAGTGCTAGTGCTAGCGGGCCTTATGGGGAGCAGTTCTTC
>TRBV5-5|-|once|TRBJ1-5
CASSLDPGQPQHF
TGTGCCAGCAGCTTGGATCCGGGGCAGCCCCAGCATTTT
>TRBV5-6|TRBD2|-|TRBJ2-3
CASSLNRREDTQYF
TGTGCCAGCAGCTTGAACAGGCGGGAGGATACGCAGTATTTT
>TRBV9|TRBD1|once|TRBJ1-2
CASSVGQGTANYGYTF
TGTGCCAGCAGCGTAGGACAGGGGACAGCTAACTATGGCTACACCTTC
>TRBV11-2|TRBD2|-|TRBJ2-3
CASRAGSSGGSDTQYF
TGTGCCAGCAGGGCGGGGAGTTCGGGAGGCTCAGATACGCAGTATTTT
>TRBV6-2/TRBV6-3|TRBD1|-|TRBJ2-3
CASSHIRGRTPGPDTQYF
TGTGCCAGCAGCCATATCAGGGGGCGCACGCCGGGACCAGATACGCAGTATTTT
>TRBV2|-|-|TRBJ1-5
CASSGQTNQPQHF
TGTGCCAGCAGCGGACAGACCAATCAGCCCCAGCATTTT
>TRBV18|-|-|TRBJ2-7
CASSLDRSYEQYF
TGTGCCAGCTCACTAGACAGGTCCTACGAGCAGTACTTC
>TRBV25-1|-|-|TRBJ2-5
CASSESGRALREETQYF
TGTGCCAGCAGTGAATCTGGCCGGGCGCTCAGGGAAGAGACCCAGTACTTC
>TRBV7-2|-|-|TRBJ1-1
CASSFRAMNTEAFF
TGTGCCAGCAGCTTTAGAGCCATGAACACTGAAGCTTTCTTT
>TRBV14|-|-|TRBJ1-2
CASSPLGEYYGYTF
TGTGCCAGCAGCCCCCTCGGAGAATACTATGGCTACACCTTC
>TRBV9|TRBD1|-|TRBJ1-4
CASSVGTGPAEKLFF
TGTGCCAGCAGCGTAGGGACAGGGCCAGCGGAAAAACTGTTTTTT
>TRBV11-2|TRBD2|-|TRBJ2-3
CASSPGRFAGGPDTQYF
TGTGCCAGCAGCCCAGGCCGCTTCGCGGGAGGCCCAGATACGCAGTATTTT
>TRBV19|TRBD1|-|TRBJ1-2
CASSSDRGPYGYTF
TGTGCCAGTAGTTCGGACAGGGGACCCTATGGCTACACCTTC
>TRBV6-1|TRBD2|-|TRBJ2-1
CASSDLPTAGYRFF
TGTGCCAGCAGTGACCTACCAACAGCGGGATATCGGTTCTTC
>TRBV28|TRBD2|-|TRBJ2-1
CASSFSTSGSPFYNEQFF
TGTGCCAGCAGTTTCTCGACTAGCGGGAGCCCCTTTTACAATGAGCAGTTCTTC
>TRBV28|TRBD1|-|TRBJ1-5
CASSFDRDRPNQPQHF
TGTGCCAGCAGTTTCGACCGGGACAGACCCAATCAGCCCCAGCATTTT
>TRBV6-6|-|-|TRBJ1-2
CASSYSRGGNYGYTF
TGTGCCAGCAGTTACTCAAGGGGGGGGAACTATGGCTACACCTTC
>TRBV7-2|TRBD2|-|TRBJ2-5
CASSLQRLAGTLRETQYF
TGTGCCAGCAGCCTCCAGCGACTAGCGGGAACCCTTCGGGAGACCCAGTACTTC
>TRBV2|-|-|TRBJ2-2
CASRGHQTGELFF
TGTGCCAGCAGGGGACATCAGACCGGGGAGCTGTTTTTT
>TRBV5-1|-|few|TRBJ2-1
CASSLGGLASAEQFF
TGCGCCAGCAGCTTGGGGGGCTTGGCAAGCGCTGAGCAGTTCTTC
>TRBV19|-|-|TRBJ1-5
CASSSQGGDNQPQHF
TGTGCCAGTAGTTCACAGGGAGGGGATAATCAGCCCCAGCATTTT
>TRBV30|-|-|TRBJ1-1
CAWNRGADTEAFF
TGTGCCTGGAATAGGGGCGCAGACACTGAAGCTTTCTTT
>TRBV9|-|-|TRBJ2-3
CASSVVGSGLNTQYF
TGTGCCAGCAGCGTAGTCGGGTCGGGTTTGAATACGCAGTATTTT
>TRBV7-9|TRBD1|many|TRBJ1-2
CASSSNPGQGEGYTF
TGTGCCAGCAGTTCCAACCCCGGACAGGGAGAGGGCTACACCTTC
>TRBV24-1|-|-|TRBJ2-2
CATSDYRGELFF
TGTGCCACCAGTGATTATCGCGGGGAGCTGTTTTTT
>TRBV7-9|TRBD1|-|TRBJ1-1
CASSPGQGNTEAFF
TGTGCCAGCAGCCCGGGACAGGGGAACACTGAAGCTTTCTTT
>TRBV2|-|-|TRBJ1-5
CASGGGYNQPQHF
TGTGCCAGCGGGGGCGGTTACAATCAGCCCCAGCATTTT
>TRBV3-1/TRBV3-2|-|-|TRBJ2-1
CASSQGAGHGEQFF
TGTGCCAGCAGCCAAGGGGCTGGGCATGGGGAGCAGTTCTTC
>TRBV18|-|few|TRBJ1-5
CASSHRDQPQHF
TGTGCCAGCTCCCACAGGGATCAGCCCCAGCATTTT
>TRBV27|-|-|TRBJ1-5
CASRSRFNQPQHF
TGTGCCAGCAGATCCAGATTCAATCAGCCCCAGCATTTT
>TRBV10-3|-|-|TRBJ1-2
CAISETEDYGYTF
TGTGCCATCAGCGAGACAGAAGATTATGGCTACACCTTC
>TRBV5-1|TRBD1|-|TRBJ1-3
CASSPGTGTGNTIYF
TGCGCCAGCAGCCCCGGGACAGGGACTGGAAACACCATATATTTT
>TRBV5-1|-|-|TRBJ1-2
CASRSEGIGYTF
TGCGCCAGCAGATCGGAGGGTATTGGCTACACCTTC
>TRBV7-6|TRBD2|-|TRBJ2-1
CASTLTSGAIYNEQFF
TGTGCCAGCACCCTGACTAGCGGGGCAATATACAATGAGCAGTTCTTC
>TRBV4-2|TRBD2|-|TRBJ2-2
CASSQLLPGLAGYGELFF
TGTGCCAGCAGCCAACTACTCCCAGGGCTAGCGGGGTACGGGGAGCTGTTTTTT
>TRBV14|TRBD1|-|TRBJ2-1
CASSLRGLARFF
TGTGCCAGCAGTCTCAGGGGGCTAGCGCGGTTCTTC
>TRBV7-8|-|-|TRBJ1-3
CASSRRTGTGNTIYF
TGTGCCAGCAGCCGTCGAACAGGGACTGGAAACACCATATATTTT
>TRBV7-9|-|-|TRBJ1-4
CASTRSIRVEDEKLFF
TGTGCCAGCACCAGATCGATCAGGGTAGAGGATGAAAAACTGTTTTTT
>TRBV5-5|TRBD1|-|TRBJ2-1
CASSSPGQWGQFF
TGTGCCAGCAGCTCACCGGGACAGTGGGGACAGTTCTTC
>TRBV7-6|TRBD2|-|TRBJ2-1
CASSLLAGTYNEQFF
TGTGCCAGCAGCTTATTAGCGGGAACCTACAATGAGCAGTTCTTC
>TRBV18|-|-|TRBJ1-2
CASSRQNNYGYTF
TGTGCCAGCTCTCGACAGAATAACTATGGCTACACCTTC
>TRBV6-1|-|-|TRBJ2-3
CASSEVGRYSTDTQYF
TGTGCCAGCAGTGAAGTGGGCAGGTATAGCACAGATACGCAGTATTTT
>TRBV9|-|-|TRBJ1-5
CASSPTGGNQPQHF
TGTGCCAGCAGCCCGACAGGAGGCAATCAGCCCCAGCATTTT
>TRBV19|TRBD1|-|TRBJ1-4
CASRATGTAREKLFF
TGTGCCAGTAGAGCAACCGGGACAGCCCGAGAAAAACTGTTTTTT
>TRBV29-1|-|-|TRBJ1-1
CSAGQEITEAFF
TGCAGCGCCGGACAAGAGATAACTGAAGCTTTCTTT